Listed below are T cell receptor beta chains from one sample, sequenced in a study of cytomegalovirus exposure and HLA in healthy donors. The repertoire was sequenced with immunoSEQ multiplex PCR; TCRdb's copy has only in-frame clones and lacks some. The table has under 300,000 clones, around 91% seen once. The sequenced material came from PBMCs. The source of these receptors is a woman under 30 in good health and CMV-seronegative. Both conserved end residues are part of each CDR3. D genes are given only for firm matches. Rows may omit the clone size; those that give it use once, few, many or a size class.

abundance	v_gene	len	d_gene	j_gene	CDR3nt	CDR3aa
-	TRBV7-2	14	-	TRBJ2-7	TGTGCCAGCAGCTCCCAGGGAGGGGGTGGCGAGCAGTACTTC	CASSSQGGGGEQYF
-	TRBV2	16	-	TRBJ1-1	TGTGCCAGCAGTCCCGAACGCACAGGCATGAACACTGAAGCTTTCTTT	CASSPERTGMNTEAFF
once	TRBV27	15	TRBD2	TRBJ2-3	TGTGCCAGCAGTTTATTAGGGACTAGTGTTGATACGCAGTATTTT	CASSLLGTSVDTQYF
-	TRBV28	15	TRBD2	TRBJ2-6	TGTGCCAGCAGTTTAGGGGGGGCTGGGGCCAACGTCCTGACTTTC	CASSLGGAGANVLTF
-	TRBV2	13	-	TRBJ1-2	TGTGCCAGCAGTGCAACAGAGACGTCGGGCTACACCTTC	CASSATETSGYTF
-	TRBV9	13	-	TRBJ2-5	TGTGCCAGCAGCGAGGGGGTTGAAGAGACCCAGTACTTC	CASSEGVEETQYF
-	TRBV6-6	15	-	TRBJ1-6	TGTGCCAGCACCCTACGGTGGAGGGATAATTCACCCCTCCACTTT	CASTLRWRDNSPLHF
-	TRBV20-1	11	-	TRBJ2-5	TGCAGTGCTAGAGGGGGCGAGACCCAGTACTTC	CSARGGETQYF
-	TRBV5-4	13	-	TRBJ2-5	TGTGCCAGCAGCAAAAAGGGAAGGAGGGCCCAGTACTTC	CASSKKGRRAQYF
-	TRBV18	16	TRBD1	TRBJ1-4	TGTGCCAGCTCACCTTATTCCGGGACAGGGGAGGAAAAACTGTTTTTT	CASSPYSGTGEEKLFF
once	TRBV10-2	12	TRBD1	TRBJ2-7	TGCGCCAGCAGTGAAGGGGGCGCAGGGCAGTACTTC	CASSEGGAGQYF
once	TRBV9	14	TRBD1	TRBJ2-1	TGTGCCAGCAGCGTAGTGGGGACAGGGAACGAGCAGTTCTTC	CASSVVGTGNEQFF
-	TRBV2	16	TRBD1	TRBJ2-2	TGTGCCAGCAGAAATGGACAGGGGGCATTAATCGGGGAGCTGTTTTTT	CASRNGQGALIGELFF
-	TRBV6-5	15	-	TRBJ1-1	TGTGCCAGCAGTTACCCGGGGCGGGGGCTCACTGAAGCTTTCTTT	CASSYPGRGLTEAFF
-	TRBV4-1	17	TRBD2	TRBJ2-1	TGCGCCAGCAGCCAAGGTGGACTAGCGGACTCCTACAATGAGCAGTTCTTC	CASSQGGLADSYNEQFF
-	TRBV6-1	13	-	TRBJ1-2	TGTGCCAGCAGTGATTCCGGGTTCTATGGCTACACCTTC	CASSDSGFYGYTF
-	TRBV6-5	15	-	TRBJ1-3	TGTGCCAGCAGTTACCAGGGCAGGGCTGGAAACACCATATATTTT	CASSYQGRAGNTIYF
-	TRBV5-1	18	-	TRBJ2-3	TGCGCCAGCAGGTCGAGAATAAGGACACTTAGGGATACAGATACGCAGTATTTT	CASRSRIRTLRDTDTQYF
-	TRBV9	12	-	TRBJ1-6	TGTGCCAGCAGCGTTTCGAATTCACCCCTCCACTTT	CASSVSNSPLHF
-	TRBV4-2	16	-	TRBJ1-6	TGTGCCAGCAGCCAAGTCACAGGGAACTATAATTCACCCCTCCACTTT	CASSQVTGNYNSPLHF
-	TRBV7-9	14	TRBD1	TRBJ2-7	TGTGCCAGCAGCTTCGAGGACAGGTTGAACGAGCAGTACTTC	CASSFEDRLNEQYF
-	TRBV7-9	12	-	TRBJ2-7	TGTGCCAGCAGCTTCCAGAACCCGGAGCAGTACTTC	CASSFQNPEQYF
-	TRBV7-8	15	-	TRBJ1-1	TGTGCCAGCAGCTTACAGGGGTCGAGTACCACTGAAGCTTTCTTT	CASSLQGSSTTEAFF
once	TRBV19	15	-	TRBJ1-6	TGTGCCAGTAGTGGACACAGCGAGATTAATTCACCCCTCCACTTT	CASSGHSEINSPLHF
-	TRBV29-1	14	-	TRBJ2-5	TGCAGCGTTGCCTCAGTTACCCTTCAAGAGACCCAGTACTTC	CSVASVTLQETQYF
-	TRBV14	14	-	TRBJ1-6	TGTGCCAGCAGCCCGACGAGGCATAATTCACCCCTCCACTTT	CASSPTRHNSPLHF
-	TRBV4-3	16	TRBD1	TRBJ1-5	TGCGCCAGCAGCCAAGATCGGAGACAGGGGTATCAGCCCCAGCATTTT	CASSQDRRQGYQPQHF
few	TRBV11-2	15	-	TRBJ2-1	TGTGCCAGCAGCCCCGTACAGGGACCCTACAATGAGCAGTTCTTC	CASSPVQGPYNEQFF
-	TRBV5-4	12	TRBD1	TRBJ2-1	TGTGCCAGCAGCAACAGGGGGGATGAGCAGTTCTTC	CASSNRGDEQFF
-	TRBV5-8	15	TRBD2	TRBJ2-2	TGTGCCAGCAGCTCGGGACTAGCGACGACCGGGGAGCTGTTTTTT	CASSSGLATTGELFF
-	TRBV7-2	15	-	TRBJ1-1	TGTGCCAGCAGCTTAGTCCACCTTGAACAGGGTGAAGCTTTCTTT	CASSLVHLEQGEAFF
-	TRBV9	16	TRBD2	TRBJ2-3	TGTGCCAGCAGCGTAGCTAGCGGGGGACTCACAGATACGCAGTATTTT	CASSVASGGLTDTQYF
-	TRBV28	17	-	TRBJ1-5	TGTGCCAGCAGTTTCTTATCGCAGGCGTTTAGCAATCAGCCCCAGCATTTT	CASSFLSQAFSNQPQHF
-	TRBV5-1	13	TRBD1	TRBJ1-1	TGCGCCAGCAGACAGGGGGCTACAACTGAAGCTTTCTTT	CASRQGATTEAFF
once	TRBV7-8	18	TRBD1	TRBJ2-3	TGTGCCAGCAGCCCCCGGACAGGGAGGTGGTTAGGCACAGATACGCAGTATTTT	CASSPRTGRWLGTDTQYF
-	TRBV5-6	13	TRBD1	TRBJ2-5	TGTGCCAGCAGCTTGGACAGGGGCGAGACCCAGTACTTC	CASSLDRGETQYF
-	TRBV25-1	18	TRBD2	TRBJ2-2	TGTGCCAGCAGTGAATCTTCTGGCGGGAGGGGCCACACCGGGGAGCTGTTTTTT	CASSESSGGRGHTGELFF
-	TRBV19	16	-	TRBJ1-5	TGTGCCAGTAGTATGAAAGGGGGAAGGGATAATCAGCCCCAGCATTTT	CASSMKGGRDNQPQHF
-	TRBV7-3	14	-	TRBJ1-1	TGTGCCAGCAGCTTAACTGGAGGTGGCACTGAAGCTTTCTTT	CASSLTGGGTEAFF
-	TRBV18	15	-	TRBJ1-6	TGTGCCAGCTCACGCGATACAGGCGGGAGGTCTCCCCTCCACTTT	CASSRDTGGRSPLHF
-	TRBV5-1	13	-	TRBJ2-1	TGCGCCAGCAGCTTGGGACATCCCAATGAGCAGTTCTTC	CASSLGHPNEQFF
-	TRBV29-1	16	TRBD2	TRBJ2-1	TGCAGCGTCGCACGACTAGCGGGGGCAGACGGGAATGAGCAGTTCTTC	CSVARLAGADGNEQFF
-	TRBV7-6	13	-	TRBJ1-1	TGTGCCAGCAGCTTAGCCGGGAACACTGAAGCTTTCTTT	CASSLAGNTEAFF
once	TRBV4-1	13	-	TRBJ1-4	TGCGCCAGCAGCCAAGACCGGGAGGAAAAACTGTTTTTT	CASSQDREEKLFF
-	TRBV30	13	-	TRBJ1-2	TGTGCCTGGAGTGTGTTCAGGGAGGTGGGCTACACCTTC	CAWSVFREVGYTF
-	TRBV19	18	TRBD1	TRBJ2-5	TGTGCCAGTAGTATTACCCTTTCGACAGGGGGCCACGCTGGGACCCAGTACTTC	CASSITLSTGGHAGTQYF
-	TRBV5-6	17	TRBD1	TRBJ2-2	TGTGCCAGCAGCCGCAGAACGACAGGGGTTGGGACCGGGGAGCTGTTTTTT	CASSRRTTGVGTGELFF
-	TRBV5-6	14	-	TRBJ2-7	TGTGCCAGCAGCTCGGGTGCAGGGTTCTACGAGCAGTACTTC	CASSSGAGFYEQYF
-	TRBV7-9	15	-	TRBJ1-1	TGTGCCAGCAGCTCGCCGGACACAAGGGACACTGAAGCTTTCTTT	CASSSPDTRDTEAFF
few	TRBV5-4	14	TRBD1	TRBJ1-2	TGTGCCAGCAGCCCGCCGGGACAGGCCCATGGCTACACCTTC	CASSPPGQAHGYTF
-	TRBV6-5	14	-	TRBJ1-5	TGTGCCAGCAGGAACGGGGGGGCAGGTCAGCCCCAGCATTTT	CASRNGGAGQPQHF